This TCR beta chain came from a study of T cell responses to AZD1222 COVID-19 vaccine. Produced via immunoSEQ multiplex PCR; TCRdb's table is partial and in-frame only. The table records fewer than 110,000 clones, 87% of them present only once. The CDR3 has 13 residues. J lost 4 bases, V lost 5 bases, and 0 bases had no gene match. The starting material was peripheral blood, obtained 28 days after the second AZD1222 dose. J is TRBJ1-5 and V is TRBV12-3 or TRBV12-4, with 9 nucleotides matching TRBD1. This clonotype was sampled from an adult who received the AZD1222 COVID-19 vaccine. CDR3 sequence: CASSGTGNQPQHF. The CDR3 DNA follows: TGTGCCAGCAGTGGGACAGGGAATCAGCCCCAGCATTTT.